These T cell receptor beta chains were read from a single sample in a study of blood T cell repertoires in COVID-19. Measured with immunoSEQ multiplex PCR; TCRdb has only the in-frame clones, and not every one. Among roughly 380,000 clones listed, approximately 89% were seen once. Sequencing was done on a sample of peripheral blood. The receptors originated from a woman in her forties with COVID-19, enrolled during active disease. CDR3s include the opening cysteine and the closing phenylalanine or tryptophan. D genes are given only for firm matches. The size entry is marked missing in some rows and otherwise reads once, few, many or a size class.

j_call d_call v_call clone_size cdr3_aa cdr3_nt
TRBJ2-1 NA TRBV14 NA CASSQVSSAYNEQFF TGTGCCAGCAGCCAAGTCTCGTCAGCGTACAATGAGCAGTTCTTC
TRBJ2-1 NA TRBV3-1/TRBV3-2 NA CASSQARDTSSYNEQFF TGTGCCAGCAGCCAAGCGAGAGACACGAGCTCCTACAATGAGCAGTTCTTC
TRBJ2-5 NA TRBV6-2/TRBV6-3 NA CASSHGETQYF TGTGCCAGCAGCCACGGGGAGACCCAGTACTTC
TRBJ1-6 NA TRBV18 NA CASSPRSDYNSPLHF TGTGCCAGCTCACCACGATCAGACTATAATTCACCCCTCCACTTT
TRBJ2-5 NA TRBV28 NA CASSLYGREETQYF TGTGCCAGCAGTTTATATGGCAGGGAAGAGACCCAGTACTTC
TRBJ2-3 NA TRBV24-1 NA CATSDFSRTSTDTQYF TGTGCCACCAGTGATTTTTCACGGACTAGCACAGATACGCAGTATTTT
TRBJ1-2 NA TRBV7-8 NA CASSLLGAGRNYGYTF TGTGCCAGCAGCTTATTAGGGGCAGGAAGGAACTATGGCTACACCTTC
TRBJ1-1 NA TRBV29-1 NA CSVWGGAEAFF TGCAGCGTTTGGGGGGGTGCTGAAGCTTTCTTT
TRBJ1-1 NA TRBV12-3/TRBV12-4 NA CASTAVMSTEAFF TGTGCCAGCACCGCCGTTATGAGCACTGAAGCTTTCTTT
TRBJ2-1 NA TRBV20-1 NA CSAFDYEQFF TGCAGTGCTTTTGACTATGAGCAGTTCTTC
TRBJ1-4 NA TRBV15 once CATSTAGGEKLFF TGTGCCACCAGCACCGCCGGGGGGGAAAAACTGTTTTTT
TRBJ2-3 NA TRBV7-9 few CASSSSTLARRPDTQYF TGTGCCAGCAGCTCAAGCACTCTAGCGAGAAGGCCTGATACGCAGTATTTT
TRBJ1-3 NA TRBV30 NA CAWNTGNTIYF TGTGCCTGGAACACTGGAAACACCATATATTTT
TRBJ1-1 TRBD1 TRBV7-9 NA CASRKQGLGNTEAFF TGTGCCAGCAGGAAACAGGGGTTAGGGAACACTGAAGCTTTCTTT
TRBJ1-4 TRBD1 TRBV18 NA CASSSQGPGNEKLFF TGTGCCAGCTCATCACAGGGGCCCGGTAATGAAAAACTGTTTTTT
TRBJ2-5 NA TRBV27 NA CASSTGLPWETQYF TGTGCCAGCAGTACCGGACTGCCTTGGGAGACCCAGTACTTC
TRBJ2-1 NA TRBV7-3 NA CASSLSREGKRFF TGTGCCAGCAGCTTATCCAGGGAAGGGAAGCGGTTCTTC
TRBJ2-4 TRBD1 TRBV5-1 NA CASSLSPRGLAKNIQYF TGCGCCAGCAGCTTGAGCCCCAGGGGGTTAGCCAAAAACATTCAGTACTTC
TRBJ2-5 TRBD2 TRBV3-1/TRBV3-2 once CASSQSGRTGETQYF TGTGCCAGCAGCCAGAGCGGGAGGACAGGAGAGACCCAGTACTTC
TRBJ2-5 NA TRBV5-1 NA CASSLGTPGAQYF TGCGCCAGCAGCTTGGGGACACCAGGGGCCCAGTACTTC
TRBJ1-2 NA TRBV5-8 NA CASSRQGRDGYTF TGTGCCAGCAGCCGTCAGGGGAGGGATGGCTACACCTTC
TRBJ2-1 TRBD2 TRBV7-8 NA CASSLALAGGLLQEGEQFF TGTGCCAGCAGCTTAGCTCTAGCGGGAGGGCTTCTTCAAGAAGGTGAGCAGTTCTTC
TRBJ2-3 NA TRBV4-3 NA CASSQGGDHGHSTDTQYF TGCGCCAGCAGCCAAGGGGGGGACCATGGACACTCTACAGATACGCAGTATTTT
TRBJ2-7 TRBD2 TRBV3-1/TRBV3-2 once CASSWRGGGEQYF TGTGCCAGCAGTTGGCGGGGGGGAGGCGAGCAGTACTTC
TRBJ2-2 NA TRBV27 NA CASSTRRGNTGELFF TGTGCCAGCTCCACCCGGCGGGGGAACACCGGGGAGCTGTTTTTT
TRBJ2-7 TRBD1 TRBV28 NA CASSRAGTVSYEQYF TGTGCCAGCAGTCGCGCCGGGACAGTCTCCTACGAGCAGTACTTC